Each of the 29 T cell receptor beta chains below was sequenced from the same sample in a study of blood T cell repertoires in COVID-19. Some clones are missing from TCRdb's copy, which holds only in-frame ones; the method was immunoSEQ multiplex PCR. Of 120,000 or so clones in the sample, 60% to 85% are singletons; the top ten hold about 2%. The sequenced material came from peripheral blood. The receptors were sampled from a man between 65 and 85 years old with acute or convalescent COVID-19.

The chain couples TRBV3-1 (or the pseudogene TRBV3-2) to TRBJ1-1; tentative D call: TRBD1 (6 bases). CDR1 and CDR2 from the germline V gene are LGHDT and YNNKEL (reference sequence). This CDR3 is built from 17 residues. V lost 1 base and J 0 bases, leaving 15 bases between the germline ends. DNA of the CDR3: TGTGCCAGCAGCCAAGTAACGACAGGTATAATGAACACTGAAGCTTTCTTT. Translating gives CASSQVTTGIMNTEAFF.

This clone appeared once. This chain uses TRBV7-9 with TRBJ2-1; 7 bases map to TRBD1. This CDR3 has 17 residues. The trim removed 1 base at V and 8 bases at J, leaving 14 bases unmatched. CDR1 is SEHNR, CDR2 FQNEAQ, per germline (reference sequence). As DNA, the CDR3 is TGTGCCAGCAGCTTAGGGTACACAGGGGCCCTTTTCTATGAGCAGTTCTTC. Translation: CASSLGYTGALFYEQFF.

The chain couples TRBV27 to TRBJ1-2, with TRBD1 matching 8 bases. The CDR3 runs 13 residues. With 7 bases clipped from V and 4 bases from J, the junction kept 5 bases outside the gene matches. The germline CDR1 and CDR2 sequences are MNHEY and SMNVEV (reference sequence). The CDR3 DNA sequence: TGTGCCAGCAAAGACAGGGGTACCTATGGCTACACCTTC. Its translation: CASKDRGTYGYTF.

DNA of the CDR3: TGTGCCAGCAGTCAGACAGGGGGGTGGGGAAACACCATATATTTT. Translated, it gives CASSQTGGWGNTIYF. The chain uses TRBV27 and TRBJ1-3; TRBD1 agrees at 9 bases. Germline assignment: CDR1 MNHEY and CDR2 SMNVEV (reference sequence). The CDR3 loop spans 15 amino acids. J was trimmed by 4 bases and V by 5 bases; bases with no gene match: 6.

The gene calls are TRBV2 and TRBJ2-3, with 7 positions matching TRBD2. With 3 bases clipped from V and 5 bases from J, the junction kept 5 bases outside the gene matches. Germline V gene data show CDR1 as SNHLY and CDR2 as FYNNEI. The CDR3 consists of 14 residues. The CDR3 here is CASSDVGTIDTQYF. The CDR3 DNA sequence: TGTGCCAGCAGTGATGTGGGGACTATAGATACGCAGTATTTT.

This clone was seen only a few times. The chain is built from TRBV6-5 and TRBJ1-4; 9 nucleotides align to TRBD1. The CDR3 is 15 amino acids. The trim removed 5 bases at V and 8 bases at J, leaving 9 bases unmatched. Germline CDR1 is MNHEY and CDR2 is SVGAGI. The CDR3 DNA is TGTGCCAGCAGTACGATACAGGGGGCGCTAGAAAAACTGTTTTTT. It yields the protein CASSTIQGALEKLFF.

This clone showed up just once. V and J are TRBV30 and TRBJ2-7; TRBD1 matches at 9 bases. V lost 3 bases to trimming and J lost 5 bases; unmatched junction nucleotides: 8. There are 14 residues in the CDR3. Germline-derived CDR1 and CDR2 are GTSNPN and SVGIG (reference sequence). The CDR3 sequence is CAWRPPGQGDEQYF. CDR3 nucleotides: TGTGCCTGGAGACCGCCGGGACAGGGTGACGAGCAGTACTTC.

This clone appeared a few times. V usage is TRBV6-2 or TRBV6-3 and J usage is TRBJ2-3; 7 positions match TRBD1. Germline V lookup: CDR1 MNHEY, CDR2 SVGEGT. The CDR3 is made up of 18 amino acids. Losses at the gene ends were 5 bases for V and 4 bases for J; bases not matched to a gene: 18. The CDR3 sequence: CASSTQARQGTRADTQYF. DNA for the CDR3: TGTGCCAGCAGTACCCAGGCAAGACAGGGTACTAGGGCAGATACGCAGTATTTT.

This clone was recorded a few times. The J gene is TRBJ1-6, the V gene TRBV7-2; D is uncertain. The CDR3 totals 17 residues. The V gene's germline CDR1 is SGHTA and CDR2 FQGNSA. Deletions cut 5 bases from V and 2 bases from J, with 16 bases between. CDR3 region: CASSPGGGPPYNSPLHF. The CDR3, as DNA: TGTGCCAGCAGCCCAGGTGGAGGACCGCCCTATAATTCACCCCTCCACTTT.

The chain is built from TRBV19 and TRBJ1-5, with 10 bases aligning to TRBD1. Germline V gene lookup returns CDR1 LNHDA and CDR2 SQIVND (reference sequence). The CDR3 extends over 16 amino acids. Losses at the gene ends were 3 bases for V and 7 bases for J; bases not matched to a gene: 9. CDR3 protein: CASSILRQGAEQPQHF. Here the CDR3 DNA reads TGTGCCAGTAGTATCTTGAGACAGGGGGCTGAACAGCCCCAGCATTTT.

This clone has just a few counts. For the CDR3, the DNA is TGTGCCAGCAGCTTCGACATTAACTATGGCTACACCTTC. As protein: CASSFDINYGYTF. The chain employs TRBV6-6 and TRBJ1-2; D is unclear. V was trimmed by 6 bases and J by 1 base, leaving 9 bases between them. CDR1 and CDR2 (germline): MNHNY, SVGAGI (reference sequence). The CDR3 runs to 13 residues.

The genes are TRBV19 and TRBJ1-6; perhaps TRBD1 as D (5 bases). Trimming stripped 4 bases from V and 9 bases from J, with 22 bases between. Germline V gives CDR1 LNHDA, CDR2 SQIVND (reference sequence). This CDR3 has 17 residues. CDR3 protein: CASSTRQSTPGGSPLHF. CDR3 sequence (DNA): TGTGCCAGTAGTACCAGACAGTCTACCCCGGGAGGTTCACCCCTCCACTTT.

V gene TRBV7-9 combines with J gene TRBJ2-3, with D perhaps matching TRBD1 (6 bases). Germline V gives CDR1 SEHNR, CDR2 FQNEAQ (reference sequence). Between the trimmed V and J ends, which lost 5 bases and 7 bases, there was a span of 16 bases. This CDR3 is built from 14 residues. The CDR3 bases are TGTGCCAGCAGCCTTGGGGGCTCCGCTTATACGCAGTATTTT. This codes for CASSLGGSAYTQYF.

This clone was observed a handful of times. The V and J genes are TRBV20-1 and TRBJ2-3; D ambiguous. From germline, CDR1 is DFQATT and CDR2 SNEGSKA (reference sequence). V lost 8 bases, J lost 3 bases, and 9 bases lay in between. This CDR3 spans 11 amino acids. The CDR3 DNA is TGCAGTTCTGAGCGTACAGATACGCAGTATTTT. Translating it yields CSSERTDTQYF.

This clone was counted between two and nine times. The V gene is TRBV19, the J gene TRBJ2-6; 9 nucleotides match TRBD1. J lost 4 bases, V lost 4 bases, and 5 bases had no gene match. Germline CDR1 and CDR2: LNHDA and SQIVND (reference sequence). CDR3 length: 16 residues. CDR3 bases: TGTGCCAGTAGTACGGGACAGGGCGCCGGGGCCAACGTCCTGACTTTC. This gives the protein CASSTGQGAGANVLTF.

The genes are TRBV12-3 or TRBV12-4 and TRBJ1-2, with TRBD1 identical over 7 bases. The CDR3 totals 13 residues. V dropped 5 bases and J dropped 8; count of bases not matched to a gene: 8. CDR3 DNA: TGTGCCAGCAGTGGGTCGACAGGGCGCGGCTACACCTTC. Protein product: CASSGSTGRGYTF.

This clone has ten or more counts. The chain recombines TRBV12-5 with TRBJ1-5, with no clear D. Trimming removed 2 bases from V and 1 base from J, with 6 bases in between. From germline, CDR1 is LGHNT and CDR2 FRNRAP. The CDR3 runs to 14 residues. The CDR3 spells CASGLSYSNQPQHF. CDR3 coding DNA: TGTGCTAGTGGTTTGTCCTACAGCAATCAGCCCCAGCATTTT.

The chain employs TRBV19 and TRBJ1-1, with TRBD1 matching 9 bases. Trimming cost V 7 bases and J 6 bases; bases outside gene matches: 6. This CDR3 has 13 amino acids. The V gene's germline CDR1 is LNHDA and CDR2 SQIVND (reference sequence). CDR3 amino acids: CASKDRGRSEAFF. The CDR3 DNA is TGTGCCAGTAAGGACAGGGGTCGGTCTGAAGCTTTCTTT.

The genes are TRBV7-2 and TRBJ1-5; D might be TRBD1 (5 bases). Germline V lookup: CDR1 SGHTA, CDR2 FQGNSA. V lost 1 base to trimming and J lost 13 bases, with 14 bases between them. This CDR3 spans 13 amino acids. CDR3 DNA sequence: TGTGCCAGCAGCTTAGGACGCGGGACGACTCAGCATTTT. This codes for CASSLGRGTTQHF.

V and J are TRBV9 and TRBJ1-6, with 7 bases matching TRBD1. The CDR3 loop spans 16 amino acids. Germline-derived CDR1 and CDR2 are SGDLS and YYNGEE. With 3 bases clipped from V and 8 bases from J, the junction kept 11 bases outside the gene matches. CDR3 sequence reads: CASSAPAGGMDSPLHF. In DNA form, the CDR3 reads TGTGCCAGCAGCGCCCCCGCAGGGGGGATGGATTCACCCCTCCACTTT. Full variable domain (outside the CDR3, taken from reference TRBV9 and TRBJ1-6): DSGVTQTPKHLITATGQRVTLRCSPRSGDLSVYWYQQSLDQGLQFLIQYYNGEERAKGNILERFSAQQFPDLHSELNLSSLELGDSALYFCASSAPAGGMDSPLHFGNGTRLTVT.

This chain connects TRBV11-3 to TRBJ2-5, with 8 bases matching TRBD2. Germline V gene data show CDR1 as SGHNT and CDR2 as YENEEA. The CDR3 has 15 residues. V shed 5 bases, J shed 2 bases, and the junction held 7 bases outside the gene matches. CDR3 sequence reads: CASSPRLARQETQYF. CDR3 nucleotides: TGTGCCAGCAGCCCCAGACTAGCGAGGCAAGAGACCCAGTACTTC.

This clone was detected only once. Written as DNA, the CDR3 is TGTGCCAGCAGTGTCGCGGGGGGCCTCATGGGTACGCAGTATTTT. This gives the protein CASSVAGGLMGTQYF. The chain is built from TRBV6-4 and TRBJ2-3, with 8 positions matching TRBD2. CDR1 and CDR2 from the germline V gene are MRHNA and SNTAGT. The CDR3 consists of 15 residues. V lost 4 bases to trimming and J lost 8 bases; unmatched junction nucleotides: 11.

V and J are TRBV5-4 and TRBJ1-4, with 7 bases that match TRBD1. V lost 4 bases to trimming and J lost 6 bases; unmatched junction nucleotides: 9. CDR1 and CDR2 from the germline V gene are SGHNT and YYREEE (reference sequence). The CDR3 consists of 15 residues. The CDR3 DNA reads TGTGCCAGCAGCCCGGGGACAGCGATTCATGAAAAACTGTTTTTT. This sequence encodes CASSPGTAIHEKLFF.

The chain employs TRBV7-9 and TRBJ1-2, with D unclear. The CDR3 loop spans 13 amino acids. The germline V gene encodes CDR1 SEHNR and CDR2 FQNEAQ (reference sequence). With 1 base removed from V and 5 bases from J, the gap between germline ends came to 8 bases. The CDR3 spells CASSLVLGYGYTF. The CDR3 region has the DNA TGTGCCAGCAGCTTAGTTCTCGGTTATGGCTACACCTTC.

The V gene is TRBV7-2, the J gene TRBJ1-1, with unresolved D. V lost 2 bases and J lost 1, with 5 bases in between. The CDR3 sequence is 13 residues long. Germline CDR1 and CDR2: SGHTA and FQGNSA. The CDR3, as DNA: TGTGCCAGCAGCTTAATCCGGAACACTGAAGCTTTCTTT. Protein sequence: CASSLIRNTEAFF.

The chain links TRBV18 to TRBJ1-5, with TRBD1 matching over 9 bases. Germline V gene data show CDR1 as KGHSH and CDR2 as LQKENI. This CDR3 comprises 15 residues. Trimming at V came to 3 bases and at J to 7 bases, leaving 7 bases not matched to a gene. The CDR3 DNA reads as TGTGCCAGCTCACCCGCGACAGGGGGGAACCAGCCCCAGCATTTT. This encodes CASSPATGGNQPQHF.

This clone was detected only once. This chain links TRBV3-1 (or the pseudogene TRBV3-2) with TRBJ1-2, with 7 nucleotides matching TRBD1. The germline V gene encodes CDR1 LGHDT and CDR2 YNNKEL (reference sequence). The CDR3 extends over 15 amino acids. Germline trimming cut 1 base from V and 2 bases from J; bases unmatched to any gene: 4. CDR3 amino acids: CASSQVWDRNYGYTF. CDR3 nucleotide sequence: TGTGCCAGCAGCCAAGTCTGGGACAGAAACTATGGCTACACCTTC.

The V and J genes are TRBV5-1 and TRBJ2-6, with D perhaps matching TRBD1 (6 bases). Trimming took 7 bases from V and 0 from J, leaving 17 bases between them. Germline V gene lookup returns CDR1 SGHRS and CDR2 YFSETQ. This CDR3 has 17 amino acids. CDR3 nucleotide sequence: TGCGCCAGCCAGGGACAACCTTTAAGCTCTGGGGCCAACGTCCTGACTTTC. This translates into CASQGQPLSSGANVLTF.

V usage is TRBV29-1 and J usage is TRBJ2-7; 14 bases line up with TRBD2. The V gene's germline CDR1 is SQVTM and CDR2 ANQGSEA. Trimming took 5 bases from V and 4 from J; bases not matched to a gene: 4. The CDR3 totals 14 residues. In nucleotides, the CDR3 is TGCAGCGTTACCGGGACTAGCGGGGGTTACGAGCAGTACTTC. Its protein product is CSVTGTSGGYEQYF.